This section outlines one TCR beta chain sequence together with its context. This clone was seen a handful of times. The clone's antigen remains unknown. One base away there is no much larger clone; base qualities are not given. Related bone marrow donors provided peripheral blood samples on the day of marrow donation. Peripheral blood and bone marrow mononuclear cells were isolated by Ficoll-Hypaque density centrifugation and cryopreserved. Trimming removed 5 bases from V and 8 bases from J; the gene matches leave 7 bases unexplained. CDR3 length: 14 amino acids, cysteine to phenylalanine. Of all the DNA, just the CDR3 is kept, 42 bases in frame from base 1. For CDR1 and CDR2, the germline V gene lists MNHEY and SVGAGI. These data are taken from a study of T cells after posttransplantation cyclophosphamide (dated by TCRdb to 2015 to 2016). As for the study more broadly: Using TRB sequencing, the study followed how the T cell repertoire reconstituted after myeloablative bone marrow transplantation in which posttransplantation cyclophosphamide served as GVHD prophylaxis. Blood from all 30 or so PTCy patients who had 1-year posttransplant specimens underwent TRB sequencing. Public TRB sequences were checked against a database of over 3,000 sequences associated with responses to pathogens, tumor antigens, self-antigens and alloantigens. Antigen receptor sequencing covered samples from 30 to 40 PTCy-treated patients and around 16 of their related bone marrow donors. TRB sequencing was also done on up to about 3 additional blood samples from 2 to 5.2 years after transplant in 3 patients, and on pretransplant blood from 4 patients. Because TRA and TRB clonality correlated tightly in 10 or so samples, later TCR analyses were limited to TRB. Overall results and qualifications from the work: The TRB repertoires of T cells infiltrating skin or GI tract showed only limited overlap with the TRB repertoires of T cells in blood. Across 45 patients, recipient CMV seropositivity and CMV reactivation were highly associated with TRB clonality; PTCy diversity was similar to CNI/methotrexate controls. Donor-recipient similarity was low at 1-2 months but increased during the first year, and donor CD8+ memory clones often dominated later blood repertoires.

TRB sequencing used genomic DNA with the immunoSEQ assay at survey resolution or the hsTCRB kit. From the authors' description of their analysis: The immunoSEQ software handled initial read processing, and the LymphoSeq R package was used for repertoire analyses. Clonality was computed as 1 minus normalized Shannon entropy; Gini coefficient was also calculated for each TRB dataset. Phenotypes of unsorted samples were inferred by mapping TRB sequences from sorted subsets of the recipient or donor onto unsorted samples of the same recipient. TCRdb re-hosts the immuneACCESS table, in-frame sequences only. Its copies lack some clones; in the studies checked, an unresolved V gene accounts for under half of them, and the cause for the rest is not known. The V and J calls and the clone size are those of that table, but D and trimming were determined from the DNA. This sample has some 43,000 clones, none of them a singleton. Jointly, the top ten make up roughly 2.2% of the sample.

The source of this sequence is a man aged 35 to 55 in good health, CMV-negative, and a related stem cell transplant donor. Sequenced: PBMCs. The chain employs TRBV6-5 and TRBJ1-5, with TRBD1 matching 9 junction bases. The CDR3 region reads CASSRGQGLEPQHF. The DNA reads as follows: TGTGCCAGCAGTCGTGGACAGGGGTTAGAGCCCCAGCATTTT.